The T cell receptor beta chain under discussion was sequenced for a study of identical twins. General study findings and limits: There was an excess of low generation probability in the out-of-frame alpha sequences that twins shared.

This clonotype was counted only a few times. Its antigen remains unidentified. From the 5' RACE reads, TCRdb called clonotypes with MiXCR, one entry per CDR3 protein. The table includes approximately 590,000 distinct CDR3 sequences, nearly 10% detected once. Deletions cut 2 bases from V and 2 bases from J, with 8 bases between. Looked up from germline, CDR1 is MNHEY and CDR2 is SMNVEV (reference sequence). This CDR3 is 14 amino acids long. This sample also belongs to another study, concerning yellow fever vaccine responses in identical twins.

The chain carries TRBV27 and TRBJ2-3; D remains unclear. Sequencing was performed on PBMCs. The clonotype originates from a woman younger than 35 in good health. The CDR3 bases are TGTGCCAGCAGTTTAATCCTAGACACAGATACGCAGTATTTT. Its translation is CASSLILDTDTQYF.